Following are 5 T cell receptor beta chains from one sample sequenced in a study of T-cell reconstitution after alpha-beta-depleted transplantation in children. The TCRbeta library incorporated unique molecular identifiers. TCRdb analysed the PCR reads with MiXCR anew, one entry per CDR3 protein. Here the sample spans some 600,000 distinct CDR3 sequences, around 13% being singletons. The sequencing here drew on PBMCs, mostly from graft donor cells, taken 360 days after TCRalphabeta/CD19-depleted stem cell transplant. Receptors were obtained from a male patient aged 10-17 years who had a stem cell transplant for acute myeloid leukemia, so the T cells may come from the graft donor.

This clonotype was counted at least ten times. The chain carries TRBV20-1 and TRBJ2-1; 11 bases agree with TRBD2. The CDR3 totals 14 residues. V lost 1 base and J lost 7; bases outside the gene matches: 3. Looked up from germline, CDR1 is DFQATT and CDR2 is SNEGSKA (reference sequence). In nucleotides, the CDR3 is TGCAGTGCTAGAGGAACTAGCGGGAGTAATGAGCAGTTCTTC. It codes for CSARGTSGSNEQFF.

V and J are TRBV28 and TRBJ2-7; 9 nucleotides line up with TRBD2. Losses at the gene ends were 5 bases for V and 3 bases for J; bases not matched to a gene: 5. CDR1 MDHEN and CDR2 SYDVKM come from the germline V gene. The CDR3 has 14 amino acids. As DNA, the CDR3 is TGTGCCAGCAGTCCCGGGACTAGCCTCTACGAGCAGTACTTC. Translating gives CASSPGTSLYEQYF.

This clonotype was seen a few times. The rearrangement joins TRBV29-1 to TRBJ1-1; 7 bases agree with TRBD1. Germline CDR1 and CDR2: SQVTM and ANQGSEA. The CDR3 spans 12 residues. The V segment lost 7 bases and the J segment 5 bases; nucleotides outside the gene matches: 7. The CDR3 loop reads CSGKPGQTEAFF. In DNA form, the CDR3 reads TGCAGCGGAAAACCGGGACAGACTGAAGCTTTCTTT.

This clonotype has only a few counts. The rearrangement links TRBV12-3 or TRBV12-4 to TRBJ2-3; D might be TRBD2 (5 bases). The CDR3 is 15 residues long. V was cut by 7 bases and J by 3 bases, with 17 bases left in between. This CDR3 is CASIQLGDLTDTQYF. CDR3 DNA sequence: TGTGCCAGCATCCAACTGGGAGATCTTACAGATACGCAGTATTTT.

This clonotype was recorded many times. This chain joins TRBV20-1 and TRBJ2-7, with D tentatively TRBD1 or TRBD2 (5 bases each). The CDR3 totals 14 residues. The V end was cut by 4 bases, the J end by 3 bases, with 16 bases between. Germline V lookup: CDR1 DFQATT, CDR2 SNEGSKA (reference sequence). In DNA, the CDR3 is TGCAGTGCTAATGACTATCAGGGTCTCTACGAGCAGTACTTC. Amino acid sequence: CSANDYQGLYEQYF.